The subject of this entry is one TCR beta chain. Germline assignment: CDR1 SQVTM and CDR2 ANQGSEA. V lost 7 bases and J lost 1; bases outside the gene matches: 3. The CDR3 consists of 12 residues. This sample is part of a study of blood T cell repertoires in COVID-19. Whole-study context: Sources were T cells, B-cell-depleted T cells, or PBMCs; the material itself was cDNA or gDNA.

The method was immunoSEQ multiplex PCR; TCRdb's version includes in-frame clones alone and lacks a portion of them. The sample has 150,000 to 200,000 clones; roughly 87% are singletons. The TCR comes from a woman in her fifties or sixties with acute or convalescent COVID-19. The gene calls are TRBV29-1 and TRBJ1-1; 7 positions match TRBD1. The specimen was peripheral blood. This chain's CDR3 is CSARQGNTEAFF. CDR3 in DNA: TGCAGCGCCCGACAGGGGAACACTGAAGCTTTCTTT.